The 31 T cell receptor beta chains in this list originate from one sample, sequenced in a study of OX40 agonist ivuxolimab in advanced cancers. Sequenced by immunoSEQ multiplex PCR; TCRdb stores in-frame clones only, minus some. The sample yields over 40,000 clones, 75% to 90% seen once. Sample: CD4+ or CD8+ T cells sorted from blood, taken in a trial of the OX40 agonist ivuxolimab. Every receptor here comes from an adult with an advanced solid tumor such as melanoma, head and neck, liver or kidney cancer.

The chain carries TRBV11-2 and TRBJ1-1; TRBD1 aligns across 8 bases. The CDR3 loop spans 15 amino acids. The ends lost 5 bases at V and 1 base at J; junction bases unmatched: 6. Per germline, CDR1 SGHAT and CDR2 FQNNGV. In DNA, the CDR3 is TGTGCCAGCAGCCGTGGACAGGGAGGGAACACTGAAGCTTTCTTT. Amino acid sequence: CASSRGQGGNTEAFF.

The rearrangement joins TRBV2 to TRBJ1-3; D is ambiguous. This CDR3 is 12 amino acids long. Trimming cost V 7 bases and J 7 bases, with 11 bases left between them. Germline V gene lookup returns CDR1 SNHLY and CDR2 FYNNEI. CDR3 sequence reads: CASKPAGNTIYF. The CDR3 nucleotides read TGTGCCAGCAAGCCGGCCGGGAACACCATATATTTT.

The chain combines TRBV28 with TRBJ1-1; D is ambiguous. V lost 2 bases and J lost 3, with 4 bases in between. The CDR3 has 12 residues. CDR1 and CDR2 (germline): MDHEN, SYDVKM. CDR3 nucleotide sequence: TGTGCCAGCAGTTTAAGAGACACTGAAGCTTTCTTT. It is translated as CASSLRDTEAFF.

The V gene is TRBV14, the J gene TRBJ1-3; D perhaps matches TRBD1 (5 bases). Trimming pared 4 bases from V and 0 bases from J, leaving 13 bases between. Per the germline V gene, CDR1 is SGHDN and CDR2 is FVKESK. This CDR3 has 16 residues. The DNA of the CDR3 is TGTGCCAGCAGCCTCCTTACGGGGGTCTCTGGAAACACCATATATTTT. Translated: CASSLLTGVSGNTIYF.

The chain joins TRBV10-1 to TRBJ2-3; D perhaps matches TRBD2 (6 bases). CDR3 length equals 12 residues. Germline V gene lookup returns CDR1 WNHNN and CDR2 SYGVQD (reference sequence). Trimming removed 8 bases at V and 1 base at J, with 7 bases between. CDR3 DNA sequence: TGCGCCAGCGGAGGGGGCACAGATACGCAGTATTTT. This codes for CASGGGTDTQYF.

J is TRBJ2-3 and V is TRBV9; TRBD2 matches at 12 bases. Germline V lookup: CDR1 SGDLS, CDR2 YYNGEE. This CDR3 has 16 residues. Trimming took 0 bases from V and 5 from J; bases not matched to a gene: 4. CDR3 nucleotide sequence: TGTGCCAGCAGCGTAGAGGCTAGCGGGAGGGGAGATACGCAGTATTTT. Its translation is CASSVEASGRGDTQYF. Based on the CDR3 plus reference TRBV9 and TRBJ2-3, the full variable domain is DSGVTQTPKHLITATGQRVTLRCSPRSGDLSVYWYQQSLDQGLQFLIQYYNGEERAKGNILERFSAQQFPDLHSELNLSSLELGDSALYFCASSVEASGRGDTQYFGPGTRLTVL.

The chain joins TRBV7-9 to TRBJ2-6; 9 bases line up with TRBD2. This CDR3 spans 19 amino acids. The ends lost 10 bases at V and 1 base at J; junction bases unmatched: 17. CDR1 and CDR2 from the germline V gene are SEHNR and FQNEAQ (reference sequence). The CDR3 sequence is CAIRSPSGAGSSGANVLTF. For the CDR3, the DNA is TGTGCCATCCGTTCCCCTAGCGGGGCGGGTTCTTCTGGGGCCAACGTCCTGACTTTC.

The chain combines TRBV27 with TRBJ1-2, with no clear D. V shed 5 bases and J shed 7 bases, with 11 bases lying between them. Per germline, CDR1 MNHEY and CDR2 SMNVEV (reference sequence). This CDR3 has 12 amino acids. The CDR3 loop is CASSPSEGGYTF. CDR3 DNA: TGTGCCAGCAGTCCATCGGAAGGTGGCTACACCTTC.

The chain has TRBV11-2 and TRBJ2-3, with 13 nucleotides matching TRBD2. The V gene end was trimmed by 3 bases and the J gene end by 2 bases; junction bases not matched to a gene: 8. The CDR3 runs to 18 residues. Germline V lookup: CDR1 SGHAT, CDR2 FQNNGV. CDR3 coding DNA: TGTGCCAGCAGCTTTGGACTAGCGGGAGCGCTTACCACAGATACGCAGTATTTT. Its protein product is CASSFGLAGALTTDTQYF.

The chain carries TRBV5-1 and TRBJ2-2, with D unclear. The CDR3 spans 15 residues. From germline, CDR1 is SGHRS and CDR2 YFSETQ. Trimming removed 5 bases at V and 1 base at J, with 12 bases between. CDR3 sequence: CASSNAALNTGELFF. Written as DNA, the CDR3 is TGCGCCAGCAGTAATGCAGCTTTGAACACCGGGGAGCTGTTTTTT.

The chain is built from TRBV30 and TRBJ2-7; TRBD2 matches at 7 bases. The CDR3 consists of 14 residues. The V and J ends lost 2 bases and 3 bases, in that order; junction bases with no gene match: 7. CDR1 is GTSNPN and CDR2 is SVGIG in the germline V gene (reference sequence). The CDR3 coding sequence is TGTGCCTGGAGTAGGAGGGACTACGGCTACGAGCAGTACTTC. This codes for CAWSRRDYGYEQYF.

The chain links TRBV5-1 to TRBJ1-1; TRBD1 matches at 8 bases. The CDR3 is 14 amino acids. Germline V gene lookup returns CDR1 SGHRS and CDR2 YFSETQ. V gave up 0 bases and J gave up 7 bases; unmatched junction bases: 5. CDR3 region: CASSLGRGQVEAFF. Here the CDR3 DNA reads TGCGCCAGCAGCTTGGGCAGGGGGCAAGTTGAAGCTTTCTTT.

This clone appeared a single time. The J gene is TRBJ1-2, the V gene TRBV6-1, with a possible D match to TRBD1 (6 bases). V dropped 2 bases and J dropped 4 bases, with 14 bases sitting between them. Germline CDR1 MNHNS, CDR2 SASEGT. This CDR3 is built from 15 residues. DNA for the CDR3: TGTGCCAGCAGTGAAAGGTACAGGGCCCGCTATGGCTACACCTTC. This encodes CASSERYRARYGYTF.

The chain recombines TRBV29-1 with TRBJ1-2; D not certain. In germline, CDR1 is SQVTM, CDR2 ANQGSEA. The CDR3 sequence is 15 residues long. Trimming left V 2 bases short and J 4 bases short, with 17 bases between. The DNA of the CDR3 is TGCAGCGTTGAAACCTCCAACCGTCCGGGCTATGGCTACACCTTC. It yields the protein CSVETSNRPGYGYTF.

The chain employs TRBV11-2 and TRBJ2-2; no definite D call. The CDR3 length is 14 residues. V lost 6 bases and J lost 3, with 11 bases in between. Germline V lookup: CDR1 SGHAT, CDR2 FQNNGV. CDR3 sequence: CASRQDTYTGELFF. The CDR3 DNA sequence: TGTGCCAGCAGACAAGACACGTACACCGGGGAGCTGTTTTTT. The complete variable domain, with remaining parts taken from reference TRBV11-2 and TRBJ2-2, reads EAGVAQSPRYKIIEKRQSVAFWCNPISGHATLYWYQQILGQGPKLLIQFQNNGVVDDSQLPKDRFSAERLKGVDSTLKIQPAKLEDSAVYLCASRQDTYTGELFFGEGSRLTVL.

The chain is built from TRBV11-2 and TRBJ1-3; D is unclear. Germline CDR1 and CDR2: SGHAT and FQNNGV. The V gene lost 1 base and the J gene lost 0 bases, with 10 bases spanning the gap. The CDR3 is made up of 16 amino acids. The CDR3 sequence: CASSLGFTASGNTIYF. The CDR3 region has the DNA TGTGCCAGCAGCTTAGGGTTTACGGCCTCTGGAAACACCATATATTTT.

This clone showed up just a few times. The rearrangement links TRBV19 to TRBJ2-7, with D hard to call. V lost 5 bases and J 3 bases, leaving 17 bases between the germline ends. The CDR3 consists of 15 residues. The germline V gene has CDR1 LNHDA and CDR2 SQIVND (reference sequence). CDR3 loop: CASSSIHHLDYEQYF. For the CDR3, the DNA is TGTGCCAGTAGTTCTATTCATCACCTCGACTACGAGCAGTACTTC.

V is TRBV19 and J is TRBJ2-3; 8 bases line up with TRBD2. In germline, CDR1 is LNHDA, CDR2 SQIVND (reference sequence). This CDR3 region has 14 residues. The V gene end was trimmed by 8 bases and the J gene end by 2 bases; junction bases not matched to a gene: 6. CDR3 nucleotide sequence: TGTGCCAGTGAAAGCGGGAGTTTCACAGATACGCAGTATTTT. It yields the protein CASESGSFTDTQYF.

This clone was counted once. Here the CDR3 reads CASSLGVGDTEKLFF. The CDR3 nucleotides read TGTGCCAGCAGCTTAGGAGTGGGGGACACCGAAAAACTGTTTTTT. This chain uses TRBV11-3 with TRBJ1-4, with D tentatively TRBD1 (6 bases). The CDR3 has 15 residues. Deletions cut 1 base from V and 8 bases from J, with 14 bases between. CDR1 SGHNT and CDR2 YENEEA come from the germline V gene.

The CDR3 region is CASSRQGSGTSQETQYF. The CDR3 DNA reads TGCGCCAGCAGCCGCCAAGGATCCGGGACAAGTCAAGAGACCCAGTACTTC. The V call is TRBV5-1, the J call TRBJ2-5; D may be TRBD1 (6 bases). V was pared by 4 bases and J by 2 bases, with 21 bases between. The CDR3 is 17 amino acids. Germline loops: CDR1 SGHRS, CDR2 YFSETQ.

This clone was seen a single time. The rearrangement links TRBV6-5 to TRBJ2-1; 9 bases are a match to TRBD1. Germline V gene data show CDR1 as MNHEY and CDR2 as SVGAGI. Trimming at V came to 10 bases and at J to 5 bases, leaving 6 bases not matched to a gene. This CDR3 has 13 amino acids. CDR3 DNA sequence: TGTGCCACCCGAGGGACAGGGCACAATGAGCAGTTCTTC. Its protein product is CATRGTGHNEQFF.

The V call is TRBV9, the J call TRBJ1-2, with 7 positions matching TRBD1. CDR3 length equals 15 residues. Germline values: CDR1 SGDLS, CDR2 YYNGEE. V lost 0 bases, J lost 3 bases, and 5 bases stayed unmatched. DNA of the CDR3: TGTGCCAGCAGCGTAGTCCCAGGGGGGGACTATGGCTACACCTTC. Residues: CASSVVPGGDYGYTF.

V usage is TRBV30 and J usage is TRBJ2-3; D gene unclear. V was pared by 1 base and J by 2 bases, with 4 bases between. Germline CDR1 and CDR2: GTSNPN and SVGIG (reference sequence). There are 12 residues in the CDR3. The CDR3 region has the DNA TGTGCCTGGAGTGAGAACACAGATACGCAGTATTTT. Protein: CAWSENTDTQYF.

This chain links TRBV19 with TRBJ2-7; D gene uncertain. Germline V gives CDR1 LNHDA, CDR2 SQIVND (reference sequence). The V gene lost 2 bases and the J gene lost 0 bases, with 5 bases spanning the gap. The CDR3 has 13 residues. The CDR3 region is CASSIKSSYEQYF. The CDR3 DNA follows: TGTGCCAGTAGTATAAAAAGCTCCTACGAGCAGTACTTC.

This chain links TRBV6-5 with TRBJ2-7; 9 nucleotides agree with TRBD2. V was pared by 0 bases and J by 4 bases, with 7 bases of the junction left unmatched. CDR1 is MNHEY and CDR2 is SVGAGI in the germline V gene. The CDR3 length is 16 residues. CDR3 in DNA: TGTGCCAGCAGTTACTCGTTCAGCGGGAGGTCGTACGAGCAGTACTTC. It codes for CASSYSFSGRSYEQYF.

This chain's CDR3 is CASRRTGLAGGYNEQFF. CDR3 nucleotide sequence: TGTGCCAGCAGGAGGACAGGACTAGCGGGGGGCTACAATGAGCAGTTCTTC. The V and J genes are TRBV7-9 and TRBJ2-1, with 14 bases lining up with TRBD2. CDR1 is SEHNR, CDR2 FQNEAQ, per germline (reference sequence). The CDR3 consists of 17 residues. Germline trimming cut 6 bases from V and 3 bases from J; bases unmatched to any gene: 7.

The V gene is TRBV29-1, the J gene TRBJ2-1; D is unclear. The CDR3 is 11 amino acids. Germline CDR1 is SQVTM and CDR2 is ANQGSEA. V dropped 6 bases and J dropped 7 bases, with 10 bases sitting between them. CDR3: CSVGLGNEQFF. CDR3 bases: TGCAGCGTGGGCCTGGGGAATGAGCAGTTCTTC.

The genes are TRBV28 and TRBJ2-3; 11 bases fit TRBD2. CDR1 and CDR2 (germline): MDHEN, SYDVKM. The CDR3 is 15 amino acids. V lost 6 bases, J lost 2 bases, and 4 bases stayed unmatched. The CDR3 loop is CASSSTSGITDTQYF. The CDR3 coding sequence is TGTGCCAGCAGCTCGACTAGCGGGATCACAGATACGCAGTATTTT.

This clone has just a few counts. The V gene is TRBV6-5, the J gene TRBJ2-4, with D perhaps assigned TRBD1 or TRBD2 (5 bases each). V was clipped by 4 bases and J by 9 bases, with 19 bases between them. CDR3 length equals 15 residues. Germline lookup yields CDR1 MNHEY and CDR2 SVGAGI. The CDR3 DNA is TGTGCCAGCAGTTTTCGCAGGGACGGGATGGGCATTCAGTACTTC. Amino acid sequence: CASSFRRDGMGIQYF.

The V and J genes are TRBV9 and TRBJ1-3; weak D call: TRBD1 (5 bases). Between the trimmed V and J ends, which lost 4 bases and 2 bases, there was a span of 10 bases. The CDR3 is made up of 14 amino acids. From germline, CDR1 is SGDLS and CDR2 YYNGEE. CDR3 nucleotides: TGTGCCAGCAGCCCAGGGACGGCTGGAAACACCATATATTTT. It yields the protein CASSPGTAGNTIYF.

The rearrangement joins TRBV6-1 to TRBJ1-4; 7 bases map to TRBD1. The junction had 9 bases not matched to a gene; V was cut back by 7 bases and J by 10 bases. Germline V gives CDR1 MNHNS, CDR2 SASEGT. CDR3 length: 13 amino acids. For the CDR3, the DNA is TGTGCCAGCACCCTCTCGGGACAGAGAAAACTGTTTTTT. Translated: CASTLSGQRKLFF.